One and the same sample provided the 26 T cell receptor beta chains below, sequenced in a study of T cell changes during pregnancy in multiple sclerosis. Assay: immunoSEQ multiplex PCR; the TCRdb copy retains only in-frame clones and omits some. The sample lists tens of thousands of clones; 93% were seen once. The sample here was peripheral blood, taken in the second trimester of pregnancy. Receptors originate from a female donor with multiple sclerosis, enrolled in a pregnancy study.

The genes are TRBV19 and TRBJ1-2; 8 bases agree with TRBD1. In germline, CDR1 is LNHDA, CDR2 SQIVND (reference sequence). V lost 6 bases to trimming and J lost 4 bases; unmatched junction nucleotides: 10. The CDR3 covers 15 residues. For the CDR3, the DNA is TGTGCCAGTAGCCCCTCAGACAGGGGACCCTATGGCTACACCTTC. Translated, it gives CASSPSDRGPYGYTF.

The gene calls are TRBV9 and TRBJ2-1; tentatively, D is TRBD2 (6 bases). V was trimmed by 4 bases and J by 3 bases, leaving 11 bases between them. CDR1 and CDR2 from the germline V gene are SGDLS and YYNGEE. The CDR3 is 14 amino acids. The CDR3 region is CASSTTGLYNEQFF. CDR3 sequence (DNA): TGTGCCAGCAGCACCACGGGACTCTACAATGAGCAGTTCTTC.

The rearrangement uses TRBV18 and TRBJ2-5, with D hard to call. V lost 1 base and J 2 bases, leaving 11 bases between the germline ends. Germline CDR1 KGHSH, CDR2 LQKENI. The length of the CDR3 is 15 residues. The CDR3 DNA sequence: TGTGCCAGCTCACCACTCAGAGCGATACAAGAGACCCAGTACTTC. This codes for CASSPLRAIQETQYF.

As DNA, the CDR3 is TGTGCCAGCAGTGATCAGGCAGGGCCCCAGCATTTT. It specifies CASSDQAGPQHF. The rearrangement uses TRBV25-1 and TRBJ1-5; no clear D gene. Germline V gene sequence: CDR1 MGHDK, CDR2 SYGVNS. The CDR3 loop spans 12 amino acids. Trimming removed 3 bases at V and 9 bases at J, with 9 bases between.

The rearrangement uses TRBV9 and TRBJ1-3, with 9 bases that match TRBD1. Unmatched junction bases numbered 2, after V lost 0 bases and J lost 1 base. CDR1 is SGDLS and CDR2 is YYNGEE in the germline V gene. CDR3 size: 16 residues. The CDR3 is CASSVAGQGSGNTIYF. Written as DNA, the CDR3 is TGTGCCAGCAGCGTAGCGGGACAGGGATCTGGAAACACCATATATTTT.

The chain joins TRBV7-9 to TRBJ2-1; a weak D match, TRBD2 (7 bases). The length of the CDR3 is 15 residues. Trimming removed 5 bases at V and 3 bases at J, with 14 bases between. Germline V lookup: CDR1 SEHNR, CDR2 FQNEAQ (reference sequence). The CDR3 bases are TGTGCCAGCAGCAACAGGGAGGGTGGCTACAATGAGCAGTTCTTC. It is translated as CASSNREGGYNEQFF.

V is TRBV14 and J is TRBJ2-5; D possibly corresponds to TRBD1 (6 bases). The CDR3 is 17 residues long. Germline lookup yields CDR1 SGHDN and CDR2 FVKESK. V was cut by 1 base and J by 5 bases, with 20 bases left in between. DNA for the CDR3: TGTGCCAGCAGCCAAGGGCCCAGGACAGTGCCTCGGGAGACCCAGTACTTC. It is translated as CASSQGPRTVPRETQYF.

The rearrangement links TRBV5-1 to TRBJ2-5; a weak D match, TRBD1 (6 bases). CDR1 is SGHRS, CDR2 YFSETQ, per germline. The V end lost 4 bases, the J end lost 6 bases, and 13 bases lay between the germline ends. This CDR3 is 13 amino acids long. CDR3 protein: CASSPQQGQTQYF. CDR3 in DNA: TGCGCCAGCAGCCCTCAACAGGGTCAGACCCAGTACTTC.

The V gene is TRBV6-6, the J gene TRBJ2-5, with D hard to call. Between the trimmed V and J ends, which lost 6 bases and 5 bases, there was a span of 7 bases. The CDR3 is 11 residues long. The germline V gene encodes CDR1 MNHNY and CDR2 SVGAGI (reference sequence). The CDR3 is CASSYLETQYF. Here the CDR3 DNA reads TGTGCCAGCAGCTATTTGGAGACCCAGTACTTC.

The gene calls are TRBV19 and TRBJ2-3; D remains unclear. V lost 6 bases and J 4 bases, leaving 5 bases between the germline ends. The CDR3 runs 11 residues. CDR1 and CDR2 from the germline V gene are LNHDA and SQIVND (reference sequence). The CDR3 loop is CASRLSDTQYF. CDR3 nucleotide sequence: TGTGCCAGTAGGCTATCAGATACGCAGTATTTT.

The DNA for the CDR3 is TGTGCCAGCAGCCCTAGGACAGGAACCTATGGCTACACCTTC. Translating gives CASSPRTGTYGYTF. The rearrangement links TRBV9 to TRBJ1-2; 7 bases are shared with TRBD1. This CDR3 comprises 14 residues. CDR1 and CDR2 from the germline V gene are SGDLS and YYNGEE. V was clipped by 4 bases and J by 4 bases; unmatched bases: 7.

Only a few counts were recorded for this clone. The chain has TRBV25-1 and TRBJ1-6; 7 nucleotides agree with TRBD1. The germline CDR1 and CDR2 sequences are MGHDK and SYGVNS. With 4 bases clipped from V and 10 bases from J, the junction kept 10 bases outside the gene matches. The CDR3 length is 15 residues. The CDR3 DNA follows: TGTGCCAGCAGTGGCAGACAGGGAAAGGAATCACCCCTCCACTTT. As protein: CASSGRQGKESPLHF.

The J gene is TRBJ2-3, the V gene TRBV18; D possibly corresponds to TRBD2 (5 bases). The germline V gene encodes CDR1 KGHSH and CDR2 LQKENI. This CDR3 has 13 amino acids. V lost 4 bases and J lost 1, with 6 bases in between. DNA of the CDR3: TGTGCCAGCTCACTCGGGGGCACAGATACGCAGTATTTT. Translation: CASSLGGTDTQYF.

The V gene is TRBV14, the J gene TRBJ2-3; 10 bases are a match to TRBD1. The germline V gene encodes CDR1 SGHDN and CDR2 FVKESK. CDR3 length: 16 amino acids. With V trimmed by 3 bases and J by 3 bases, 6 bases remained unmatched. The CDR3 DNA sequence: TGTGCCAGCAGCCATCCGGGACAGGGGAAAACAGATACGCAGTATTTT. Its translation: CASSHPGQGKTDTQYF.

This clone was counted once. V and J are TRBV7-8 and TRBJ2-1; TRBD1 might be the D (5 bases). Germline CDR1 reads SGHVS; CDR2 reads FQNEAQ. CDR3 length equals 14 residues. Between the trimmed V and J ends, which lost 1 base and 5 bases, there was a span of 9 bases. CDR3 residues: CASSLGQTNNEQFF. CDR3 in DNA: TGTGCCAGCAGCTTAGGACAGACCAACAATGAGCAGTTCTTC.

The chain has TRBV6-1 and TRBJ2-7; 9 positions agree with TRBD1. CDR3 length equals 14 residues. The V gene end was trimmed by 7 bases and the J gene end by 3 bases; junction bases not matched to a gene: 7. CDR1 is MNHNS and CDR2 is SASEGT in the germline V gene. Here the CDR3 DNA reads TGTGCCAGCAACCTTGGGACAGGGATCTACGAGCAGTACTTC. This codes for CASNLGTGIYEQYF.

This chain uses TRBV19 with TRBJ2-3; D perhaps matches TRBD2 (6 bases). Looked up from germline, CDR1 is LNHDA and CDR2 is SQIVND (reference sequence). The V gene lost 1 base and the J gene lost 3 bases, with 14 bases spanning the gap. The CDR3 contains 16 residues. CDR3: CASSIGAGGPTDTQYF. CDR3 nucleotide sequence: TGTGCCAGTAGTATAGGGGCCGGAGGGCCGACAGATACGCAGTATTTT.

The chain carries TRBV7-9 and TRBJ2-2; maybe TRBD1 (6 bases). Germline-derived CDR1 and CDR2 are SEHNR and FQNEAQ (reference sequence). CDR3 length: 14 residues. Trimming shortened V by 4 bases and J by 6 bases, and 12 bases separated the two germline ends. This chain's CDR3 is CASSSLGQSGELFF. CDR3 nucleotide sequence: TGTGCCAGCAGCTCCCTCGGACAGTCCGGGGAGCTGTTTTTT.

The CDR3 DNA reads TGTGCCAGCAGCCCCCGGGACAGGAGTTACGAGCAGTACTTC. This encodes CASSPRDRSYEQYF. V gene TRBV9 combines with J gene TRBJ2-7; 8 bases map to TRBD1. The CDR3 length is 14 residues. J gave up 4 bases and V 4 bases, and 7 bases lay outside the gene matches. Looked up from germline, CDR1 is SGDLS and CDR2 is YYNGEE. The full variable domain, completed using reference TRBV9 and TRBJ2-7, is DSGVTQTPKHLITATGQRVTLRCSPRSGDLSVYWYQQSLDQGLQFLIQYYNGEERAKGNILERFSAQQFPDLHSELNLSSLELGDSALYFCASSPRDRSYEQYFGPGTRLTVT.

This CDR3 reads CAWSVGPPSVHF. The CDR3 DNA follows: TGTGCCTGGAGTGTCGGTCCCCCTTCTGTGCATTTT. The J gene is TRBJ1-5, the V gene TRBV30, with unresolved D. Trimming took 0 bases from V and 15 from J, leaving 15 bases between them. The CDR3 length is 12 residues. Germline V gene sequence: CDR1 GTSNPN, CDR2 SVGIG (reference sequence).

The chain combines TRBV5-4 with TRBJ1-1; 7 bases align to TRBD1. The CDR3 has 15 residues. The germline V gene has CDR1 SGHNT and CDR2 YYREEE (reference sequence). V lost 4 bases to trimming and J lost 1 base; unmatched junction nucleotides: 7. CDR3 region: CASSPMTGSNTEAFF. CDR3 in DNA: TGTGCCAGCAGCCCCATGACAGGGTCGAACACTGAAGCTTTCTTT.

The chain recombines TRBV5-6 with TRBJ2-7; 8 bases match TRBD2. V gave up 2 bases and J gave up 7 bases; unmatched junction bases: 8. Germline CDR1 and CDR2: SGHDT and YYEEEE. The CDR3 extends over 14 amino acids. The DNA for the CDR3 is TGTGCCAGCAGCTTTTTGCGGGAGGCGGGGGAGCAGTACTTC. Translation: CASSFLREAGEQYF. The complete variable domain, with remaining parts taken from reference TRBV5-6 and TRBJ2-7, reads DAGVTQSPTHLIKTRGQQVTLRCSPKSGHDTVSWYQQALGQGPQFIFQYYEEEERQRGNFPDRFSGHQFPNYSSELNVNALLLGDSALYLCASSFLREAGEQYFGPGTRLTVT.

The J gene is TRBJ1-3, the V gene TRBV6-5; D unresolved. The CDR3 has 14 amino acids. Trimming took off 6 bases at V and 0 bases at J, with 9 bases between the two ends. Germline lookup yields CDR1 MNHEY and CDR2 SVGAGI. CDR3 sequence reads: CASRRVSSGNTIYF. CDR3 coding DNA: TGTGCCAGCAGAAGAGTGAGCTCTGGAAACACCATATATTTT.

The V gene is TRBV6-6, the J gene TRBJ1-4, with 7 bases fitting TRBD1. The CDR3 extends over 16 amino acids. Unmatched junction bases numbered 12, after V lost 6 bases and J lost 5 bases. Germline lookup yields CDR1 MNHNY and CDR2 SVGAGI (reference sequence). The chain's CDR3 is CASSPTRQGKNEKLFF. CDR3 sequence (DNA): TGTGCCAGCAGCCCCACCCGACAGGGAAAAAATGAAAAACTGTTTTTT.

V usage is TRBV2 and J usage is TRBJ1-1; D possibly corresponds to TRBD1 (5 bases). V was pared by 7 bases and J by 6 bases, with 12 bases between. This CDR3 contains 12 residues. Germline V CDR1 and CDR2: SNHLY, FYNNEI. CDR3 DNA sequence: TGTGCCAGCATATTGCAGGGCTCTGAAGCTTTCTTT. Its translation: CASILQGSEAFF.

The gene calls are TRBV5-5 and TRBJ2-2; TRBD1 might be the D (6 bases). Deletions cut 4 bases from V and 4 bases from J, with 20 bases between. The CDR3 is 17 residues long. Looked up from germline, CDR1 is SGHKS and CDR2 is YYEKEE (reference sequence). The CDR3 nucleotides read TGTGCCAGCAGCCTTCGACTCTGGACAGACCTCACCGGGGAGCTGTTTTTT. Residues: CASSLRLWTDLTGELFF.